The 17 T cell receptor beta chains listed next were all sequenced from one sample in a study of CD8 T cells in Susac syndrome. The RNA, about 0.45 to 1 ug, was put through reverse transcription using random hexamers. TCRdb re-derived calls from the immunoSEQ multiplex PCR reads in MiXCR, one entry per CDR3 protein. The sample shows about 80,000 distinct CDR3 sequences, 94% of them seen only once. The sequencing input was CD8+ T cells from PBMCs. These receptors originate from a human donor in good health.

The genes are TRBV12-3 or TRBV12-4 and TRBJ2-3; D is undetermined. The CDR3 runs to 14 residues. The ends were cut back, 3 bases at V and 0 bases at J, with 7 bases in the middle. The CDR3 loop reads CASSFPWSTDTQYF. CDR3 coding DNA: TGTGCCAGCAGTTTCCCTTGGAGCACAGATACGCAGTATTTT.

The rearrangement joins TRBV7-6 to TRBJ2-1; D unresolved. Germline loops: CDR1 SGHVS, CDR2 FNYEAQ. Deletions cut 7 bases from V and 7 bases from J, with 20 bases between. The CDR3 has 15 residues. CDR3 amino acids: CASNLKGPESNEQFF. The CDR3 DNA reads as TGTGCCAGCAACCTCAAGGGCCCCGAGAGTAATGAGCAGTTCTTC.

The chain joins TRBV27 to TRBJ2-7; D possibly matches TRBD1 or TRBD2 (7 bases each). The germline V gene has CDR1 MNHEY and CDR2 SMNVEV (reference sequence). This CDR3 region has 16 residues. With 6 bases removed from V and 7 bases from J, the gap between germline ends came to 25 bases. The DNA for the CDR3 is TGTGCCAGCAGCCGTTTATCGGGGGGACAGCCAAGGGAGCAGTACGTC. Translating gives CASSRLSGGQPREQYV.

The chain uses TRBV7-9 and TRBJ2-3; no firm D call. Deletions cut 1 base from V and 4 bases from J, with 9 bases between. The germline V gene encodes CDR1 SEHNR and CDR2 FQNEAQ (reference sequence). The CDR3 loop spans 14 amino acids. The DNA of the CDR3 is TGTGCCAGCAGCTTAGTTACGCAGGCAGATACGCAGTATTTT. Its translation is CASSLVTQADTQYF. Full variable domain (remainder filled in from reference TRBV7-9 and TRBJ2-3): DTGVSQNPRHKITKRGQNVTFRCDPISEHNRLYWYRQTLGQGPEFLTYFQNEAQLEKSRLLSDRFSAERPKGSFSTLEIQRTEQGDSAMYLCASSLVTQADTQYFGPGTRLTVL.

The rearrangement joins TRBV7-9 to TRBJ2-3; D might be TRBD1 (7 bases). Trimming stripped 4 bases from V and 4 bases from J, with 18 bases between. CDR1 SEHNR and CDR2 FQNEAQ come from the germline V gene (reference sequence). This CDR3 is built from 16 residues. CDR3 amino acids: CASSSKGGQWPDTQYF. In nucleotides, the CDR3 is TGTGCCAGCAGCTCTAAGGGGGGACAGTGGCCAGATACGCAGTATTTT.

The rearrangement joins TRBV7-9 to TRBJ2-1; D is unresolved. Germline V lookup: CDR1 SEHNR, CDR2 FQNEAQ (reference sequence). This CDR3 comprises 10 residues. Trimming cost V 4 bases and J 10 bases, with 5 bases left between them. CDR3 sequence (DNA): TGTGCCAGCAGCTCCCAGGAGCAGTTCTTC. Translating it yields CASSSQEQFF.

V gene TRBV13 combines with J gene TRBJ2-7; 7 bases fit TRBD1. V lost 3 bases and J lost 2; bases outside the gene matches: 4. Germline V gene lookup returns CDR1 PRHDT and CDR2 FYEKMQ (reference sequence). The CDR3 runs 14 residues. The CDR3 is CASSFQGVPYEQYF. CDR3 nucleotide sequence: TGTGCCAGCAGCTTCCAGGGGGTCCCCTACGAGCAGTACTTC.

The chain uses TRBV6-5 and TRBJ2-7; TRBD2 matches 8 bases. Germline CDR1 is MNHEY and CDR2 is SVGAGI. The ends lost 3 bases at V and 3 bases at J; junction bases unmatched: 13. This CDR3 has 17 amino acids. This CDR3 reads CASSYHPGLGTFYEQYV. DNA for the CDR3: TGTGCCAGCAGTTATCATCCGGGACTAGGGACTTTCTACGAGCAGTACGTC.

The chain carries TRBV25-1 and TRBJ1-1, with D possibly being TRBD1 (6 bases). The V and J ends lost 6 bases and 0 bases respectively, with 14 bases between them. The length of the CDR3 is 15 residues. CDR1 and CDR2 from the germline V gene are MGHDK and SYGVNS. The CDR3 spells CASRAIQGLNTEAFF. The CDR3 DNA reads TGTGCCAGCAGGGCGATACAGGGTTTGAACACTGAAGCTTTCTTT.

CDR3 sequence (DNA): TGCGCCAGCAGCCTAAGGACAGGGGAAGAGACCCAGTACTTC. This gives the protein CASSLRTGEETQYF. The V call is TRBV10-2, the J call TRBJ2-5; TRBD1 aligns across 9 bases. The CDR3 runs to 14 residues. Germline V CDR1 and CDR2: WSHSY, SAAADI. The ends lost 6 bases at V and 3 bases at J; junction bases unmatched: 5.

CDR3: CASSYAPAYEQYV. CDR3 sequence (DNA): TGTGCCAGCAGTTACGCCCCCGCCTACGAGCAGTACGTC. The V call is TRBV6-6, the J call TRBJ2-7; unclear D gene. Trimming took 2 bases from V and 2 from J, leaving 7 bases between them. This CDR3 contains 13 residues. Germline V gene lookup returns CDR1 MNHNY and CDR2 SVGAGI (reference sequence).

The chain employs TRBV7-8 and TRBJ1-5, with D hard to call. The CDR3 length is 12 residues. Germline-derived CDR1 and CDR2 are SGHVS and FQNEAQ. Between the trimmed V and J ends, which lost 6 bases and 6 bases, there was a span of 9 bases. CDR3 coding DNA: TGTGCCAGCAGTCCTATTAGTCAGCCCCAGCATTTT. Translating gives CASSPISQPQHF.

This clonotype was seen a single time. This chain links TRBV5-6 with TRBJ2-5; unclear D gene. The CDR3 is 15 residues long. Deletions cut 6 bases from V and 4 bases from J, with 19 bases between. The germline CDR1 and CDR2 sequences are SGHDT and YYEEEE. Here the CDR3 DNA reads TGTGCCAGCAACTCTCCCCGGGTGAAAACAGAGACCCAGTACTTC. The encoded protein is CASNSPRVKTETQYF.

CDR3 sequence: CASSLWGRDTQYF. In DNA, the CDR3 is TGTGCCAGCAGCCTCTGGGGGCGGGATACGCAGTATTTT. V usage is TRBV14 and J usage is TRBJ2-3; weak D call: TRBD1 (6 bases). The CDR3 is 13 amino acids. The V and J ends lost 4 bases and 6 bases respectively, with 11 bases between them. Per the germline V gene, CDR1 is SGHDN and CDR2 is FVKESK.

This chain connects TRBV4-1 to TRBJ2-2; 7 nucleotides align to TRBD1. Germline V gene sequence: CDR1 MGHRA, CDR2 YSYEKL. The J segment lost 5 bases and the V segment lost 2 bases, leaving 5 bases of the junction unmatched. This CDR3 has 15 amino acids. The CDR3 DNA is TGCGCCAGCAGCCAAAGAGGGGGCCGGACCGGGGAGCTGTTTTTT. Amino acid sequence: CASSQRGGRTGELFF.

This clonotype was recorded once. This chain joins TRBV20-1 and TRBJ1-1; D remains unclear. The CDR3 loop spans 12 amino acids. Trimming took off 6 bases at V and 4 bases at J, with 12 bases between the two ends. Germline loops: CDR1 DFQATT, CDR2 SNEGSKA (reference sequence). CDR3 sequence reads: CSAQSGGTEAFF. The CDR3 DNA reads TGCAGTGCCCAATCGGGAGGCACTGAAGCTTTCTTT.

The V call is TRBV20-1, the J call TRBJ1-5, with a tentative D call TRBD1 (5 bases). The germline V gene has CDR1 DFQATT and CDR2 SNEGSKA (reference sequence). V lost 4 bases and J lost 5, with 18 bases in between. The CDR3 extends over 15 amino acids. This CDR3 is CSATDRWGTDQPQHF. The CDR3 region has the DNA TGCAGTGCTACCGACCGATGGGGGACGGATCAGCCCCAGCATTTT.